Below are 19 T cell receptor beta chains sequenced from a single sample in a study of blood T cell repertoires in COVID-19. The method was immunoSEQ multiplex PCR; TCRdb's version includes in-frame clones alone and lacks a portion of them. This sample yields approximately 75,000 clones, of which roughly four fifths are seen a single time; approximately 7.3% belongs to the top ten. Material for sequencing was peripheral blood. These receptors all stem from a human donor in a cohort sampled during active COVID-19.

V usage is TRBV11-2 and J usage is TRBJ1-1; D gene uncertain. This CDR3 is 13 amino acids long. V was shortened by 5 bases and J by 3 bases, with 10 bases between the two germline ends. CDR1 and CDR2 from the germline V gene are SGHAT and FQNNGV. Here the CDR3 reads CASSEAADTEAFF. The CDR3 nucleotides read TGTGCCAGCAGCGAAGCAGCGGACACTGAAGCTTTCTTT.

The chain is built from TRBV29-1 and TRBJ2-5; 7 bases fit TRBD1. J gave up 2 bases and V 6 bases, and 6 bases lay outside the gene matches. There are 13 residues in the CDR3. Per germline, CDR1 SQVTM and CDR2 ANQGSEA. The CDR3 region has the DNA TGCAGCGTAGACAGGGTTATACAAGAGACCCAGTACTTC. Encoded protein: CSVDRVIQETQYF. The whole variable domain, filled in from reference TRBV29-1 and TRBJ2-5, reads SAVISQKPSRDICQRGTSLTIQCQVDSQVTMMFWYRQQPGQSLTLIATANQGSEATYESGFVIDKFPISRPNLTFSTLTVSNMSPEDSSIYLCSVDRVIQETQYFGPGTRLLVL.

The CDR3 is CASSAGQGTYNEQFF. CDR3 nucleotide sequence: TGTGCCAGCAGTGCGGGACAGGGAACCTACAATGAGCAGTTCTTC. V is TRBV25-1 and J is TRBJ2-1; 9 positions match TRBD1. Unmatched junction bases numbered 3, after V lost 4 bases and J lost 2 bases. The length of the CDR3 is 15 residues. Germline V gives CDR1 MGHDK, CDR2 SYGVNS. The full variable domain, with the rest looked up from reference TRBV25-1 and TRBJ2-1, is EADIYQTPRYLVIGTGKKITLECSQTMGHDKMYWYQQDPGMELHLIHYSYGVNSTEKGDLSSESTVSRIRTEHFPLTLESARPSHTSQYLCASSAGQGTYNEQFFGPGTRLTVL.

Only a few counts were recorded for this clone. This rearrangement joins TRBV5-4 to TRBJ2-7, with a tentative D call TRBD2 (5 bases). The length of the CDR3 is 12 residues. From germline, CDR1 is SGHNT and CDR2 YYREEE (reference sequence). V lost 4 bases and J 7 bases, leaving 12 bases between the germline ends. The chain's CDR3 is CASSLGLREQYF. The CDR3 DNA is TGTGCCAGCAGCCTCGGACTCAGGGAGCAGTACTTC.

The chain uses TRBV3-1 (or the pseudogene TRBV3-2) and TRBJ2-7; 9 bases agree with TRBD2. Germline CDR1 and CDR2: LGHDT and YNNKEL (reference sequence). Trimming removed 1 base from V and 3 bases from J; junction bases left unmatched: 7. The CDR3 is 16 residues long. CDR3 residues: CASSQGGSGGVYEQYF. The DNA for the CDR3 is TGTGCCAGCAGCCAAGGAGGTAGCGGGGGAGTCTACGAGCAGTACTTC.

This clone was seen just once. The chain recombines TRBV6-5 with TRBJ2-7; 10 nucleotides agree with TRBD1. This CDR3 comprises 16 residues. CDR1 and CDR2 (germline): MNHEY, SVGAGI. After removal of 0 bases from V and 5 bases from J, the junction contained 7 bases not matched to a gene. In DNA form, the CDR3 reads TGTGCCAGCAGTTACTCGGACAGGGGGTGGTTCGACGAGCAGTACTTC. Its protein product is CASSYSDRGWFDEQYF.

The chain joins TRBV4-1 to TRBJ2-7; D is unclear. The CDR3 totals 13 residues. V shed 0 bases and J shed 6 bases, with 9 bases lying between them. The V gene's germline CDR1 is MGHRA and CDR2 YSYEKL. The CDR3 region has the DNA TGCGCCAGCAGCCAAGATCGAGTTGGCGAGCAGTACTTC. This translates into CASSQDRVGEQYF.

The CDR3, as DNA: TGTGCCAGCAGTTACCGGACAGGGGGTGGCTATGGCTACACCTTC. Its translation is CASSYRTGGGYGYTF. This sequence joins TRBV6-2 or TRBV6-3 and TRBJ1-2; 10 bases match TRBD1. The germline V gene encodes CDR1 MNHEY and CDR2 SVGEGT. Trimming removed 2 bases from V and 4 bases from J; junction bases left unmatched: 4. The CDR3 covers 15 residues.

The chain is built from TRBV18 and TRBJ1-2; possible D gene TRBD1, 5 bases. Trimming removed 3 bases from V and 7 bases from J, with 21 bases in between. Germline assignment: CDR1 KGHSH and CDR2 LQKENI. This CDR3 is 16 amino acids long. The CDR3 loop reads CASSPEQKTGGSGYTF. CDR3 bases: TGTGCCAGCTCACCCGAGCAAAAGACGGGGGGTTCTGGCTACACCTTC.

The rearrangement links TRBV27 to TRBJ2-7; weak D call: TRBD2 (5 bases). Trimming removed 3 bases from V and 2 bases from J, with 17 bases in between. Germline V CDR1 and CDR2: MNHEY, SMNVEV (reference sequence). This CDR3 comprises 16 residues. Here the CDR3 reads CASSLSWRVGTYEQYF. The CDR3 coding sequence is TGTGCCAGCAGTTTGTCGTGGCGGGTCGGTACCTACGAGCAGTACTTC.

This clone was recorded once. The rearrangement links TRBV5-4 to TRBJ2-7, with 8 bases lining up with TRBD1. J lost 1 base, V lost 4 bases, and 10 bases had no gene match. CDR1 is SGHNT, CDR2 YYREEE, per germline (reference sequence). The CDR3 is 16 amino acids. CDR3 sequence reads: CASSADSGQASYEQYF. CDR3 nucleotide sequence: TGTGCCAGCAGCGCAGACTCGGGACAGGCTTCCTACGAGCAGTACTTC. The full variable domain, completed using reference TRBV5-4 and TRBJ2-7, is ETGVTQSPTHLIKTRGQQVTLRCSSQSGHNTVSWYQQALGQGPQFIFQYYREEENGRGNFPPRFSGLQFPNYSSELNVNALELDDSALYLCASSADSGQASYEQYFGPGTRLTVT.

Of note for this clone: Other DNA sequences within the sample encode an identical CDR3. V usage is TRBV6-1 and J usage is TRBJ1-5; no clear D. Germline loops: CDR1 MNHNS, CDR2 SASEGT. The CDR3 is 16 residues long. The V gene lost 4 bases and the J gene lost 2 bases, with 15 bases spanning the gap. The CDR3 spells CASSVRVQAGNQPQHF. Written as DNA, the CDR3 is TGTGCCAGCAGTGTGCGGGTTCAAGCGGGCAATCAGCCCCAGCATTTT.

This chain uses TRBV7-2 with TRBJ1-1; 9 bases are a match to TRBD1. The CDR3 totals 14 residues. V gave up 3 bases and J gave up 4 bases; unmatched junction bases: 3. CDR1 is SGHTA, CDR2 FQGNSA, per germline. CDR3 protein: CASSLTGGVTEAFF. CDR3 DNA sequence: TGTGCCAGCAGCTTGACAGGGGGGGTCACTGAAGCTTTCTTT.

The chain has TRBV18 and TRBJ1-6, with D perhaps TRBD1 (6 bases). This CDR3 spans 15 amino acids. Per germline, CDR1 KGHSH and CDR2 LQKENI. Trimming shortened V by 1 base and J by 11 bases, and 15 bases separated the two germline ends. In nucleotides, the CDR3 is TGTGCCAGCTCACCACGGGGGACAATCGGGGCACCCCTCCACTTT. It is translated as CASSPRGTIGAPLHF.

V gene TRBV27 combines with J gene TRBJ1-2; no clear D gene. This CDR3 is 14 amino acids long. Germline V lookup: CDR1 MNHEY, CDR2 SMNVEV (reference sequence). Trimming took 3 bases from V and 1 from J, leaving 9 bases between them. Here the CDR3 reads CASSFRGNNYGYTF. The CDR3 DNA reads as TGTGCCAGCAGTTTTCGGGGAAATAACTATGGCTACACCTTC.

This sequence joins TRBV4-3 and TRBJ2-3; maybe TRBD2 (7 bases). The CDR3 totals 16 residues. CDR1 is LGHNA and CDR2 is YSLEER in the germline V gene. V lost 2 bases to trimming and J lost 0 bases, with 12 bases between them. CDR3: CASSQNGGASTDTQYF. The CDR3 DNA sequence: TGCGCCAGCAGCCAAAATGGGGGGGCAAGCACAGATACGCAGTATTTT.

The V and J genes are TRBV19 and TRBJ2-7; 9 nucleotides line up with TRBD2. The V segment lost 6 bases and the J segment 0 bases; nucleotides outside the gene matches: 6. The CDR3 is 15 amino acids. From germline, CDR1 is LNHDA and CDR2 SQIVND (reference sequence). The CDR3 reads CASSTIAGASYEQYF. The CDR3 DNA follows: TGTGCCAGTAGCACGATAGCGGGGGCCTCCTACGAGCAGTACTTC.

V gene TRBV7-9 combines with J gene TRBJ2-7, with D perhaps TRBD2 (5 bases). Trimming removed 5 bases at V and 6 bases at J, with 11 bases between. CDR1 SEHNR and CDR2 FQNEAQ come from the germline V gene (reference sequence). The CDR3 is made up of 12 amino acids. The DNA of the CDR3 is TGTGCCAGCAGCCGTACTAGGGCCGAGCAGTACTTC. Amino acids: CASSRTRAEQYF.

V gene TRBV6-2 or TRBV6-3 combines with J gene TRBJ2-6, with D possibly matching TRBD2 (6 bases). Germline CDR1 reads MNHEY; CDR2 reads SVGEGT. The CDR3 runs to 15 residues. Trimming removed 5 bases from V and 2 bases from J, with 10 bases in between. Here the CDR3 reads CASSDGGAGANVLTF. DNA for the CDR3: TGTGCCAGCAGTGACGGGGGAGCTGGGGCCAACGTCCTGACTTTC.